Sequencing of this T cell receptor (beta chain) was carried out in a study of Graves' ophthalmopathy and Graves' hyperthyroidism. Study summary: The collection of peripheral blood took place at initial diagnosis, before any treatment. The study's findings and limits: Blood samples also showed most expanded thyroid clonotypes exceeding 0.001 frequency.

Per the germline V gene, CDR1 is MNHEY and CDR2 is SMNVEV (reference sequence). This CDR3 comprises 15 residues. V trimming: 5 bases; J trimming: 4 bases; junction bases outside the gene matches: 8. This clonotype was counted between two and nine times. Its antigen remains unidentified. What supplied the PBMCs was roughly 10 ml of fresh peripheral blood. TCR beta CDR3 amplification used RNA transcripts. The authors performed first-round RT-PCR with HTBI primers and then a second-round multiplex PCR. MiXCR, run by TCRdb on the multiplex PCR reads, gives a single entry per CDR3 protein. The sample has more than 550,000 distinct CDR3 sequences, 35% to 45% seen once.

Material for sequencing was peripheral blood. The chain uses TRBV27 and TRBJ1-2, with 9 bases lining up with TRBD1. This TCR came from an adult man with Graves' ophthalmopathy. The CDR3 region has the DNA TGTGCCAGCAGTCTGTCCGGGACAGGGCTCTATGGCTACACCTTC. It codes for CASSLSGTGLYGYTF.